Listed below are T cell receptor beta chains from one sample, sequenced in a study of T cell clusters in autoimmune cytopenias. Reprocessing the multiplex PCR reads, TCRdb reports a single entry for every CDR3 protein and omits DNA. This repertoire includes about 3,500 distinct CDR3 sequences. The sample was peripheral blood. Receptors originate from a human donor with an autoimmune cytopenia or autoimmune hepatitis (not recorded which). The CDR3 runs from the conserved cysteine through the conserved F or W. Clone size is given for some rows only: seen once, a few or many times, or a class if the clone is expanded.

TRBJ2-3,TRBV7-3,.,CASSVQQGTDTQYF
TRBJ2-5,TRBV5-1,.,CASSLDSGRQETQYF
TRBJ2-1,TRBV5-1,medium-sized,CASSFLETARNEQFF
TRBJ2-5,TRBV19,medium-sized,CASTSGGLGETQYF
TRBJ2-1,TRBV5-6,medium-sized,CASSLGWTEQFF
TRBJ2-2,TRBV20-1,.,CSAYRTSRGTGELFF
TRBJ1-2,TRBV24-1,medium-sized,CATSDSGQWYGNYGYTF
TRBJ1-1,TRBV10-3,.,CAISESGFTEAFF
TRBJ2-5,TRBV18,medium-sized,CASSPGALRKETQYF
TRBJ1-2,TRBV11-2,.,CASSLVTGGEGYTF
TRBJ1-2,TRBV18,medium-sized,CASSLSAATNYGYTF
TRBJ2-4,TRBV19,medium-sized,CASSIDRGSTAKNIQYF
TRBJ1-4,TRBV20-1,.,CSARGGQGGLAGNEKLFF
TRBJ2-7,TRBV20-1,.,CSAPPGQSYEQYF
TRBJ2-7,TRBV20-1,.,CSARLNSETYF
TRBJ1-5,TRBV12-3/TRBV12-4,medium-sized,CASSFGRRSHQPQHF
TRBJ1-2,TRBV28,.,CASSLAGGVYGYTF
TRBJ2-7,TRBV7-9,.,CASRSSSGHYEQYF
TRBJ1-4,TRBV14,medium-sized,CASSQEFYEKLFF
TRBJ1-2,TRBV6-6,medium-sized,CASSPTGTIGYTF
TRBJ1-4,TRBV20-1,.,CSARATGGSNEKLFF
TRBJ2-2,TRBV7-6,medium-sized,CASSAGTGGPGELFF
TRBJ1-2,TRBV19,medium-sized,CASSALTVSYGYTF
TRBJ2-1,TRBV5-1,.,CASSTTTGIREQFF
TRBJ2-3,TRBV4-1,.,CASSPERPDTQYF
TRBJ2-5,TRBV6-1,medium-sized,CASRRRSEQETQYF
TRBJ1-1,TRBV12-3/TRBV12-4,medium-sized,CASSQNAGGTEAFF
TRBJ2-7,TRBV5-1,medium-sized,CASSLVVPPYEQYF